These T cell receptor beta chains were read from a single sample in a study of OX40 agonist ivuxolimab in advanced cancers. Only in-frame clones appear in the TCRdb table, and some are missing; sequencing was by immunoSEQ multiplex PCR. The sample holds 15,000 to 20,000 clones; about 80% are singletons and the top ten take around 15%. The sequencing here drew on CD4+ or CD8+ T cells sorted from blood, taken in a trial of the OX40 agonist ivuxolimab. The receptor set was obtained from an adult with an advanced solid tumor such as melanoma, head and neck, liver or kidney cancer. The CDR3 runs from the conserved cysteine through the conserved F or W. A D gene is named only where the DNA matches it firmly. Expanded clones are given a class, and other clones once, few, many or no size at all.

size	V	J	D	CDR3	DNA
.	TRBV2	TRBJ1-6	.	CASSEGTAIYSPLHF	TGTGCCAGCAGTGAGGGGACGGCTATTTATTCACCCCTCCACTTT
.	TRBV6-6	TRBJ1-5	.	CASSYRGESQPQHF	TGTGCCAGCAGTTACAGGGGGGAAAGTCAGCCCCAGCATTTT
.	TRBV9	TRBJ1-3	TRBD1	CASSGTGDGNTIYF	TGTGCCAGCAGCGGAACAGGGGATGGAAACACCATATATTTT
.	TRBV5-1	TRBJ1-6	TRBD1	CASSFTGGYNSPLHF	TGCGCCAGCAGTTTTACAGGGGGCTATAATTCACCCCTCCACTTT
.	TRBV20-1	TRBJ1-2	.	CSASHYGYTF	TGCAGTGCTAGCCACTATGGCTACACCTTC
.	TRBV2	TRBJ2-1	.	CASSLQGMFGNEQFF	TGTGCCAGCAGTCTACAGGGAATGTTTGGCAATGAGCAGTTCTTC
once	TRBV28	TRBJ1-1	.	CASNEGRVTEAFF	TGTGCCAGCAATGAGGGGCGGGTCACTGAAGCTTTCTTT
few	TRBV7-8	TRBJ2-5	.	CASSLARRVFETQYF	TGTGCCAGCAGCTTAGCGAGAAGGGTTTTTGAGACCCAGTACTTC
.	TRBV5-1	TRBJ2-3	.	CASSFGQATQYF	TGCGCCAGCAGCTTTGGGCAAGCTACGCAGTATTTT
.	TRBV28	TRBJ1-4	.	CASSSRVLGLFF	TGTGCCAGCAGTTCGAGAGTTCTGGGGCTGTTTTTT
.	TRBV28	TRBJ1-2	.	CASKGWEEGIRDGYTF	TGTGCCAGCAAGGGTTGGGAAGAGGGGATTAGGGATGGCTACACCTTC
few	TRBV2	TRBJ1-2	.	CASSERPGGYTF	TGTGCCAGCAGTGAAAGGCCAGGGGGCTACACCTTC
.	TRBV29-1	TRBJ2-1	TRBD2	CSVQASGSATYNEQFF	TGCAGCGTTCAGGCTAGCGGGTCTGCCACCTACAATGAGCAGTTCTTC
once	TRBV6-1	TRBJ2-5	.	CASSVGGRRMETQYF	TGTGCCAGCAGTGTCGGGGGGCGGAGGATGGAGACCCAGTACTTC
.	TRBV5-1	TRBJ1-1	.	CASSLQATNTEAFF	TGCGCCAGCAGCTTGCAGGCGACGAACACTGAAGCTTTCTTT
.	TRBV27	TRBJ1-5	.	CASSLLWDQPQHF	TGTGCCAGCAGTTTATTGTGGGATCAGCCCCAGCATTTT
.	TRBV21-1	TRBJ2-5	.	CASSPRPGLAGKASKETQYF	TGTGCCAGCAGCCCCCGTCCGGGACTAGCGGGAAAGGCCTCCAAAGAGACCCAGTACTTC
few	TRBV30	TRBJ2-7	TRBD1	CAWSVGTGGYEQYF	TGTGCCTGGAGTGTAGGAACAGGGGGCTACGAGCAGTACTTC
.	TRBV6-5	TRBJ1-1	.	CASSYAALPMNTEAFF	TGTGCCAGCAGTTACGCAGCCTTGCCGATGAACACTGAAGCTTTCTTT
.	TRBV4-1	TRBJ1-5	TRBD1	CASSNGQGNSNQPQHF	TGCGCCAGCAGCAACGGACAGGGTAATAGCAATCAGCCCCAGCATTTT
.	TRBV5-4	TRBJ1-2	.	CASSPRTGKTGGYTF	TGTGCCAGCAGCCCCCGGACGGGAAAAACAGGGGGCTACACCTTC
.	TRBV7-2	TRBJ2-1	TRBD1	CASSFRQGSEQFF	TGTGCCAGCAGCTTCCGACAGGGAAGTGAGCAGTTCTTC
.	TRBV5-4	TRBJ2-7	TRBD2	CASSMGLAGLSYEQYF	TGTGCCAGCAGCATGGGACTAGCGGGACTCTCCTACGAGCAGTACTTC
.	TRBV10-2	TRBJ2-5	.	CASRDQGETQYF	TGCGCCAGCAGAGACCAAGGAGAGACCCAGTACTTC
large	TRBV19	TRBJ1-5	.	CASTEVSNQPQHF	TGTGCCAGCACGGAAGTTAGCAATCAGCCCCAGCATTTT
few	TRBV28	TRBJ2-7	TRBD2	CASSLTSGRGLAYEQYF	TGTGCCAGCAGTTTGACTAGCGGGAGGGGTCTAGCCTACGAGCAGTACTTC
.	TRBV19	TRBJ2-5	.	CASSPGGRATKEETQYF	TGTGCCAGTAGTCCAGGTGGCAGGGCAACGAAGGAGGAGACCCAGTACTTC
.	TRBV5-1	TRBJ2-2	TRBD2	CASSFSLAGSTGELFF	TGCGCCAGCAGCTTCTCGCTAGCGGGAAGTACCGGGGAGCTGTTTTTT
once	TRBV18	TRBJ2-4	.	CASSGGGAKNIQYF	TGTGCCAGCTCAGGAGGGGGAGCCAAAAACATTCAGTACTTC
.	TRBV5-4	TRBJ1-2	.	CASSIGVQDYGYTF	TGTGCCAGCAGCATCGGGGTTCAGGACTATGGCTACACCTTC
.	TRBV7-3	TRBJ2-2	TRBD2	CASSPRTSGDTGELFF	TGTGCCAGCAGCCCCCGGACTAGCGGGGACACCGGGGAGCTGTTTTTT
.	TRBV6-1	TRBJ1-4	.	CASSEWGSLPEKLFF	TGTGCCAGCAGTGAATGGGGATCCTTGCCCGAAAAACTGTTTTTT
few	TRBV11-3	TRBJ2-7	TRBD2	CASSRPRLAGRSYEQYF	TGTGCCAGCAGTCGCCCGAGACTAGCGGGAAGGTCCTACGAGCAGTACTTC
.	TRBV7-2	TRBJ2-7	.	CASSTGTRTSYEQYF	TGTGCCAGCAGCACAGGAACCAGGACGTCCTACGAGCAGTACTTC
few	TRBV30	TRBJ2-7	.	CAWSSKGIPKGEQYF	TGTGCCTGGAGTAGTAAAGGGATCCCCAAGGGCGAGCAGTACTTC
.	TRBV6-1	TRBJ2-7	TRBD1	CASSEGTGGYEQYF	TGTGCCAGCAGTGAAGGGACAGGGGGTTACGAGCAGTACTTC
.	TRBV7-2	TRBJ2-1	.	CASSLAGARYSNEQFF	TGTGCCAGCAGCTTAGCGGGGGCCCGTTATTCGAATGAGCAGTTCTTC
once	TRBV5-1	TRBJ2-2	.	CASRPEAGSGPGELFF	TGCGCCAGCAGACCGGAGGCAGGGTCGGGTCCCGGGGAGCTGTTTTTT
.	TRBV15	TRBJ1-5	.	CATSRDFVGGSSPQHF	TGTGCCACCAGCAGAGATTTTGTGGGGGGCAGTTCACCCCAGCATTTT
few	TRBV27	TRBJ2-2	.	CASSQFGGMGTGELFF	TGTGCCAGCAGCCAATTCGGCGGGATGGGGACCGGGGAGCTGTTTTTT
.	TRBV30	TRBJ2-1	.	CAWSPSVGKQFF	TGTGCCTGGAGTCCATCGGTGGGGAAACAGTTCTTC
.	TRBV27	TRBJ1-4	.	CASSPSAPPGLTNEKLFF	TGTGCCAGCAGCCCCTCGGCCCCCCCGGGGTTAACTAATGAAAAACTGTTTTTT
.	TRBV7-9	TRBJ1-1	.	CASSSDRKNTEAFF	TGTGCCAGCAGCTCGGACAGAAAGAACACTGAAGCTTTCTTT
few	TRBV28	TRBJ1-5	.	CASRSPRNGGNQPQHF	TGTGCCAGCAGAAGCCCGAGAAATGGAGGCAATCAGCCCCAGCATTTT
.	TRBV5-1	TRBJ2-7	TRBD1	CASSLGQGLDEQYF	TGCGCCAGCAGCTTGGGACAGGGTCTCGACGAGCAGTACTTC
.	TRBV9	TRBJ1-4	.	CASSVGWGANEKLFF	TGTGCCAGCAGCGTAGGGTGGGGTGCTAATGAAAAACTGTTTTTT
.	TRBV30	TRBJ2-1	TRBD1	CASGTGTYNEQFF	TGTGCATCCGGGACAGGCACATACAATGAGCAGTTCTTC
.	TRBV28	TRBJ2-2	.	CASRRDRRLTGELFF	TGTGCCAGCAGGCGGGACAGAAGGTTAACCGGGGAGCTGTTTTTT
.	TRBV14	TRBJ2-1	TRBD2	CASKLAGVYNEQFF	TGTGCCAGCAAACTAGCGGGAGTCTACAATGAGCAGTTCTTC
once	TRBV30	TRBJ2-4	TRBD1	CAWSVDRGNIQYF	TGTGCCTGGAGTGTTGACAGGGGTAACATTCAGTACTTC
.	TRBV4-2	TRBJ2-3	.	CASSQDRGNTDTQYF	TGTGCCAGCAGCCAAGATCGGGGTAACACAGATACGCAGTATTTT
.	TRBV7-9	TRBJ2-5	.	CASTPREIGTQYF	TGTGCCAGCACCCCCAGAGAAATCGGGACCCAGTACTTC
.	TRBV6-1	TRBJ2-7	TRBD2	CASSEGSGGFYEQYF	TGTGCCAGCAGTGAAGGTAGCGGGGGCTTTTACGAGCAGTACTTC
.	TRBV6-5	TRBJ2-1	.	CASSYFGGNEQFF	TGTGCCAGCAGTTACTTTGGGGGTAATGAGCAGTTCTTC